This T cell receptor (beta chain) was recovered during a study of blood T cells in healthy people across ages. Findings and limits, study-wide: A roughly linear age-dependent decrease characterized TCR beta diversity per million T cells.

V lost 7 bases and J lost 11, with 20 bases in between. Germline CDR1 ENHRY, CDR2 SYGVKD. The CDR3 has 13 residues. Primers used in a second PCR of roughly 7 to 12 cycles were a sample-barcoded 5' primer and a J-beta primer mix. Tagging of each cDNA molecule was performed by a template-switch adaptor with 12 random nucleotides. Each CDR3 protein is one row after TCRdb ran MiXCR on the 5' RACE reads. The sample records approximately 800,000 distinct CDR3 sequences, around 62% being singletons. Comments on this clonotype: Its antigen is undetermined.

J is TRBJ1-1 and V is TRBV10-3; D is perhaps TRBD1 (6 bases). The sequence came from a man younger than 40 in good health. Sequenced material: blood. The CDR3 nucleotides are TGTGCCATCACTCCTACTGGGGGCCCCGGTGCTTTCTTT. Protein product: CAITPTGGPGAFF.